A selection of T cell receptor beta chains follows, all from one sample in a study of T cell responses to AZD1222 COVID-19 vaccine. The assay was immunoSEQ multiplex PCR, and TCRdb's table has in-frame clones only and misses some. This table has around 110,000 clones, about 88% appearing once. The sequencing used peripheral blood, collected on day 0 of AZD1222 vaccination. The receptors stem from an adult in good health. Each CDR3 is given with its conserved first and last residue. The D gene is left open where the match is weak. Size tells how often a clone was seen (once, few, many) or the class of an expanded clone, and some rows leave it out.

D gene | J gene | V gene | CDR3 length | clone size | CDR3 protein | CDR3 DNA
. | TRBJ1-2 | TRBV24-1 | 14 | . | CATSDSDLPGGYTF | TGTGCCACCAGTGATTCAGACCTACCTGGAGGCTACACCTTC
. | TRBJ2-5 | TRBV7-9 | 13 | . | CASSPDNQETQYF | TGTGCCAGCAGCCCCGACAACCAAGAGACCCAGTACTTC
TRBD1 | TRBJ2-7 | TRBV19 | 15 | . | CASSIAGTGAYEQYF | TGTGCCAGTAGTATAGCGGGGACAGGGGCCTACGAGCAGTACTTC
. | TRBJ2-2 | TRBV7-9 | 14 | . | CASSRPGENGELFF | TGTGCCAGCAGCCGACCCGGTGAGAACGGGGAGCTGTTTTTT
. | TRBJ1-6 | TRBV6-5 | 14 | . | CASSRLQLNSPLHF | TGTGCCAGCAGCAGATTACAACTCAATTCACCCCTCCACTTT
. | TRBJ2-2 | TRBV5-1 | 14 | . | CASSSGPYTGELFF | TGCGCCAGCAGCTCTGGACCGTACACCGGGGAGCTGTTTTTT
. | TRBJ1-5 | TRBV2 | 12 | . | CASRDSNQPQHF | TGTGCCAGCAGGGACAGCAATCAGCCCCAGCATTTT
. | TRBJ1-6 | TRBV3-1/TRBV3-2 | 15 | . | CASSYRDTEFSPLHF | TGTGCCAGCAGCTACCGGGACACAGAATTTTCACCCCTCCACTTT
. | TRBJ1-3 | TRBV29-1 | 12 | . | CSALRQGNTIYF | TGCAGCGCACTAAGACAGGGAAACACCATATATTTT
. | TRBJ2-3 | TRBV24-1 | 15 | . | CATSVGRVIADTQYF | TGTGCCACCAGTGTAGGCAGGGTTATCGCAGATACGCAGTATTTT
. | TRBJ2-1 | TRBV19 | 15 | . | CASTFSGSSYNEQFF | TGTGCCAGTACCTTTAGCGGAAGCTCCTACAATGAGCAGTTCTTC
TRBD1 | TRBJ2-3 | TRBV28 | 15 | once | CASSYSGQGTDTQYF | TGTGCCAGCAGTTACTCGGGACAGGGCACAGATACGCAGTATTTT
. | TRBJ2-3 | TRBV7-8 | 15 | few | CASSLEIGGTDTQYF | TGTGCCAGCAGCTTAGAGATCGGTGGCACAGATACGCAGTATTTT
. | TRBJ2-1 | TRBV5-4 | 12 | . | CASSSIHWEQFF | TGTGCCAGCAGCTCTATACATTGGGAGCAGTTCTTC
TRBD1 | TRBJ1-6 | TRBV2 | 14 | . | CASSRDRANSPLHF | TGTGCCAGCAGTCGGGACAGGGCGAATTCACCCCTCCACTTT
. | TRBJ1-2 | TRBV28 | 12 | . | CASSPGTGGYTF | TGTGCCAGCAGTCCCGGGACGGGGGGCTACACCTTC
. | TRBJ1-2 | TRBV27 | 13 | . | CASSPRTALGYTF | TGTGCCAGCAGTCCCCGGACGGCCCTGGGCTACACCTTC
TRBD2 | TRBJ2-1 | TRBV12-3/TRBV12-4 | 13 | . | CASTSGRLNEQFF | TGTGCCAGCACTAGCGGGAGGCTCAATGAGCAGTTCTTC
. | TRBJ2-5 | TRBV13 | 14 | . | CASSPVGVQETQYF | TGTGCCAGCAGCCCAGTGGGGGTACAAGAGACCCAGTACTTC
TRBD1 | TRBJ2-3 | TRBV7-2 | 16 | . | CASSFHGQGVSTAQYF | TGTGCCAGCAGCTTTCACGGACAGGGGGTGTCAACCGCGCAGTATTTT
TRBD1 | TRBJ1-3 | TRBV7-2 | 15 | . | CASSYRGLSGNTIYF | TGTGCCAGCAGCTACAGGGGGCTCTCTGGAAACACCATATATTTT
. | TRBJ1-2 | TRBV5-1 | 13 | few | CASSTRGNYGYTF | TGCGCCAGCAGCACTAGAGGGAACTATGGCTACACCTTC
. | TRBJ2-3 | TRBV3-1/TRBV3-2 | 11 | once | CASSQESTQYF | TGTGCCAGCAGCCAAGAGTCGACGCAGTATTTT
TRBD1 | TRBJ1-1 | TRBV10-1 | 14 | once | CASNLRQGNTEAFF | TGCGCCAGCAACCTAAGACAGGGAAACACTGAAGCTTTCTTT
. | TRBJ1-3 | TRBV23-1 | 16 | . | CASSQWGGSPGNTIYF | TGCGCCAGCAGTCAATGGGGGGGATCACCTGGAAACACCATATATTTT
. | TRBJ2-3 | TRBV5-4 | 15 | once | CASSLRAGQTDTQYF | TGTGCCAGCAGCCTGAGGGCAGGGCAGACAGATACGCAGTATTTT
. | TRBJ1-3 | TRBV9 | 15 | . | CASSAGLSSGNTIYF | TGTGCCAGCAGCGCAGGGTTGAGCTCTGGAAACACCATATATTTT
. | TRBJ1-6 | TRBV18 | 13 | . | CASSPQGDSPLHF | TGTGCCAGCTCTCCCCAGGGAGACTCACCCCTCCACTTT
. | TRBJ1-3 | TRBV6-5 | 15 | . | CASSYAMGSGNTIYF | TGTGCCAGCAGTTACGCGATGGGCTCCGGAAACACCATATATTTT
. | TRBJ2-6 | TRBV30 | 15 | . | CAWSRINSGANVLTF | TGTGCCTGGAGCCGGATAAACTCTGGGGCCAACGTCCTGACTTTC
. | TRBJ2-7 | TRBV12-3/TRBV12-4 | 12 | . | CASSLAPSEQYF | TGTGCCAGCAGTTTAGCGCCCAGCGAGCAGTACTTC
. | TRBJ1-4 | TRBV28 | 16 | . | CASSLWAGAINEKLFF | TGTGCCAGCAGTTTATGGGCGGGGGCAATTAATGAAAAACTGTTTTTT
TRBD2 | TRBJ2-3 | TRBV5-1 | 15 | . | CASSSLAGGTDTQYF | TGCGCCAGCAGCTCGCTAGCGGGGGGCACAGATACGCAGTATTTT
. | TRBJ1-4 | TRBV11-2 | 16 | . | CASSYDSRGANEKLFF | TGTGCCAGCAGCTACGATAGCAGGGGAGCTAATGAAAAACTGTTTTTT
TRBD1 | TRBJ1-6 | TRBV6-4 | 14 | few | CASSVGTENSPLHF | TGTGCCAGCAGTGTCGGGACAGAGAATTCACCCCTCCACTTT
TRBD1 | TRBJ2-3 | TRBV6-5 | 13 | . | CASYQGETDTQYF | TGTGCCAGCTACCAGGGGGAGACAGATACGCAGTATTTT
. | TRBJ2-1 | TRBV12-3/TRBV12-4 | 12 | . | CASSFLGNEQFF | TGTGCCAGCAGTTTCCTAGGCAATGAGCAGTTCTTC
. | TRBJ1-6 | TRBV28 | 12 | once | CASSLMNSPLHF | TGTGCCAGCAGTTTGATGAATTCACCCCTCCACTTT
. | TRBJ2-2 | TRBV28 | 12 | few | CASTTLTGELFF | TGTGCCAGCACCACCCTCACCGGGGAGCTGTTTTTT
. | TRBJ1-5 | TRBV27 | 14 | once | CASSFGADNQPQHF | TGTGCCAGCAGTTTCGGGGCAGACAATCAGCCCCAGCATTTT
. | TRBJ1-1 | TRBV6-5 | 14 | . | CASKPPDINTEAFF | TGTGCCAGCAAACCCCCGGACATAAACACTGAAGCTTTCTTT
TRBD2 | TRBJ2-1 | TRBV6-4 | 15 | . | CASSTLAGVHNEQFF | TGTGCCAGCAGTACACTAGCGGGAGTCCACAATGAGCAGTTCTTC
. | TRBJ2-1 | TRBV27 | 16 | . | CASSLWASSAVNEQFF | TGTGCCAGCAGTTTATGGGCTAGCAGCGCCGTCAATGAGCAGTTCTTC
. | TRBJ2-4 | TRBV19 | 13 | . | CASSSRGQNIQYF | TGTGCCAGTAGTTCCAGGGGCCAAAACATTCAGTACTTC
. | TRBJ1-4 | TRBV19 | 14 | . | CASTGPSDGEKLFF | TGTGCCAGTACTGGCCCCTCGGACGGCGAAAAACTGTTTTTT
. | TRBJ1-2 | TRBV28 | 11 | . | CASTLGDGYTF | TGTGCCAGCACCCTTGGGGATGGCTACACCTTC
. | TRBJ1-1 | TRBV6-5 | 12 | . | CASTTRYGEAFF | TGTGCCAGCACGACACGATATGGTGAAGCTTTCTTT
TRBD1 | TRBJ1-1 | TRBV18 | 16 | . | CASSSGQGGTNTEAFF | TGTGCCAGCTCATCGGGACAGGGGGGAACGAACACTGAAGCTTTCTTT
. | TRBJ2-7 | TRBV5-4 | 14 | . | CASSLGGAPYEQYF | TGTGCCAGCAGCTTGGGCGGAGCGCCCTACGAGCAGTACTTC
TRBD1 | TRBJ1-1 | TRBV30 | 14 | . | CAWRMGGGITEAFF | TGTGCCTGGAGAATGGGAGGGGGCATCACTGAAGCTTTCTTT
TRBD2 | TRBJ2-5 | TRBV9 | 16 | . | CASSVGLAGGRETQYF | TGTGCCAGCAGCGTAGGACTAGCGGGAGGGCGGGAGACCCAGTACTTC
TRBD1 | TRBJ2-5 | TRBV27 | 15 | . | CASYKNRDSKETQYF | TGTGCCAGCTATAAGAACCGGGACAGCAAAGAGACCCAGTACTTC
. | TRBJ2-1 | TRBV5-8 | 14 | once | CASSLGHVYNEQFF | TGTGCCAGCAGCTTGGGCCACGTGTACAATGAGCAGTTCTTC
. | TRBJ1-5 | TRBV6-1 | 16 | . | CASSVFTGTVNQPQHF | TGTGCCAGCAGTGTCTTCACCGGGACGGTCAATCAGCCCCAGCATTTT
. | TRBJ1-3 | TRBV3-1/TRBV3-2 | 15 | . | CASSQETVVERPIYF | TGTGCCAGCAGCCAAGAGACGGTCGTAGAGAGGCCGATATATTTT
. | TRBJ2-2 | TRBV19 | 15 | . | CASSIGRSLAGELFF | TGTGCCAGTAGTATAGGAAGAAGCCTGGCCGGGGAGCTGTTTTTT
. | TRBJ1-2 | TRBV5-6 | 13 | . | CASSLALDGGYTF | TGTGCCAGCAGCTTGGCCCTCGATGGCGGCTACACCTTC
. | TRBJ2-2 | TRBV28 | 12 | . | CASTGYTGELFF | TGTGCCAGCACGGGGTACACCGGGGAGCTGTTTTTT
. | TRBJ2-6 | TRBV13 | 21 | . | CASSLYPRGPEGFSGANVLTF | TGTGCCAGCAGCTTATACCCCCGGGGCCCGGAAGGGTTCTCTGGGGCCAACGTCCTGACTTTC